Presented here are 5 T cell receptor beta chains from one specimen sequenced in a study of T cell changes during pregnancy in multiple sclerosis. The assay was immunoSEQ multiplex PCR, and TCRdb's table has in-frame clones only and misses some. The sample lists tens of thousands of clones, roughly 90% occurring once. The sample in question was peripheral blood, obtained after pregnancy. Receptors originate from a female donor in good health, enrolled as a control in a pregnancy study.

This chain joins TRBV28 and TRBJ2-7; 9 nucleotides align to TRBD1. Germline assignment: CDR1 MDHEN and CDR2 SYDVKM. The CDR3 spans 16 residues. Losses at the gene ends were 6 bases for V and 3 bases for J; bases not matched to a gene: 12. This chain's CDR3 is CASRSSGQGPHYEQYF. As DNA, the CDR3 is TGTGCCAGCAGATCGTCGGGACAGGGACCCCACTACGAGCAGTACTTC.

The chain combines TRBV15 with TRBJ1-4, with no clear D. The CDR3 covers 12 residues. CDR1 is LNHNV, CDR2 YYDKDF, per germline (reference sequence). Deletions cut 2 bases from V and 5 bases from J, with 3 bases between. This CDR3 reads CATSRPNEKLFF. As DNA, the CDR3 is TGTGCCACCAGCAGACCGAATGAAAAACTGTTTTTT.

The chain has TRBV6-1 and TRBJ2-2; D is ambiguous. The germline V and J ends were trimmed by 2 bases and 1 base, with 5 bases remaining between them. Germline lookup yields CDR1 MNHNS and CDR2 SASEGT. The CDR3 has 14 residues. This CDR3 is CASSEPGNTGELFF. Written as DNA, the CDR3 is TGTGCCAGCAGTGAACCAGGGAACACCGGGGAGCTGTTTTTT.

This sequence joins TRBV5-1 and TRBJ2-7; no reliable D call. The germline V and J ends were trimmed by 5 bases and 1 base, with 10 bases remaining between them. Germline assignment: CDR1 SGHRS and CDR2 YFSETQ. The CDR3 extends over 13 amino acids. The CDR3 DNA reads TGCGCCAGCAGAGCAGGCCCTTCCTACGAGCAGTACTTC. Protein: CASRAGPSYEQYF.

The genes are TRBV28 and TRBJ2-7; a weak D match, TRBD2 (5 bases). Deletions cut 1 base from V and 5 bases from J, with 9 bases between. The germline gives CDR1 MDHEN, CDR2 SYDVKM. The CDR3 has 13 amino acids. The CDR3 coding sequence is TGTGCCAGCAGTTTATCCGGGATAAACGAGCAGTACTTC. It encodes CASSLSGINEQYF.